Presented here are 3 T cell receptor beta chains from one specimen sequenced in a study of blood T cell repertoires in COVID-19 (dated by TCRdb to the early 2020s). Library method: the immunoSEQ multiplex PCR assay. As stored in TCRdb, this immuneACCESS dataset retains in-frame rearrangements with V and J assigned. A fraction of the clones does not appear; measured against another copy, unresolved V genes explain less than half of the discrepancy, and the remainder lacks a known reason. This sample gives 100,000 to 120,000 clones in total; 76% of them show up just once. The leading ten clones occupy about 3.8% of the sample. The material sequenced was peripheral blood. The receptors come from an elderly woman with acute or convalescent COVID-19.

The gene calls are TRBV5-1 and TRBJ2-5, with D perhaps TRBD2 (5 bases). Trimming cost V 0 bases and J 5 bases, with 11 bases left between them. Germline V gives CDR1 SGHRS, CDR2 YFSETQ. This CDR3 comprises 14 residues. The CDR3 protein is CASSLALDGETQYF. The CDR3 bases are TGCGCCAGCAGCTTGGCACTAGATGGGGAGACCCAGTACTTC.

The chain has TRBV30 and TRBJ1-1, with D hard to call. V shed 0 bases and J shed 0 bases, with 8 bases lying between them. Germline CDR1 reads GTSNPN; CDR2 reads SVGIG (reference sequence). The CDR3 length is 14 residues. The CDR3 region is CAWSVSQLNTEAFF. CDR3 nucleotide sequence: TGTGCCTGGAGTGTCTCCCAGTTGAACACTGAAGCTTTCTTT.

In nucleotides, the CDR3 is TGTGCCAGCACCTCATCCCCCAGGGGACCCGAGGAGCTGTTTTTT. It encodes CASTSSPRGPEELFF. This rearrangement joins TRBV6-8 to TRBJ2-2; a possible D gene is TRBD1 (6 bases). This CDR3 has 15 residues. CDR1 MNHGY and CDR2 SAAAGT come from the germline V gene. Trimming removed 7 bases at V and 10 bases at J, with 22 bases between.